These 32 T cell receptor beta chains were sequenced from one sample in a study of blood T cell repertoires in COVID-19. Some clones are missing from TCRdb's copy, which holds only in-frame ones; the method was immunoSEQ multiplex PCR. In the table there are around 300,000 clones, over 75% of which are singletons. Input material: peripheral blood. The receptors were gathered from a young man with active or convalescent COVID-19.

CDR3 in DNA: TGTGCCAGCAGCCAATTTCCGGGACAGGGGTCGAACGGGGAGCTGTTTTTT. Encoded protein: CASSQFPGQGSNGELFF. This chain connects TRBV14 to TRBJ2-2; 10 nucleotides match TRBD1. The J segment lost 7 bases and the V segment lost 2 bases, leaving 10 bases of the junction unmatched. Looked up from germline, CDR1 is SGHDN and CDR2 is FVKESK. The CDR3 is made up of 17 amino acids.

This clone occurred once. The CDR3 nucleotides read TGTGCCAGCAGTGAATATAAGGGACAGAAGTCATCCTCTGGAAACACCATATATTTT. Translated, it gives CASSEYKGQKSSSGNTIYF. This chain joins TRBV6-1 and TRBJ1-3; 7 bases match TRBD1. The CDR3 is made up of 19 amino acids. The junction had 13 bases not matched to a gene; V was cut back by 2 bases and J by 0 bases. Germline V lookup: CDR1 MNHNS, CDR2 SASEGT.

This rearrangement joins TRBV4-1 to TRBJ1-6; 7 positions agree with TRBD1. Germline-derived CDR1 and CDR2 are MGHRA and YSYEKL. V lost 0 bases to trimming and J lost 6 bases; unmatched junction nucleotides: 5. The length of the CDR3 is 16 residues. The CDR3 bases are TGCGCCAGCAGCCAAGAGGGCTGGGACAGTAATTCACCCCTCCACTTT. Translated: CASSQEGWDSNSPLHF.

This clone has only a few counts. The chain combines TRBV9 with TRBJ1-3, with TRBD1 as a possible D gene (6 bases). CDR3 length equals 14 residues. V was shortened by 4 bases and J by 2 bases, with 10 bases between the two germline ends. Germline V gives CDR1 SGDLS, CDR2 YYNGEE. The DNA of the CDR3 is TGTGCCAGCAGCCTAACAGGGACTGGAAACACCATATATTTT. As protein: CASSLTGTGNTIYF.

The table lists this clone with a count of one. The chain has TRBV10-1 and TRBJ2-1; weak D call: TRBD1 (7 bases). The CDR3 is 16 amino acids. The V gene's germline CDR1 is WNHNN and CDR2 SYGVQD (reference sequence). V dropped 4 bases and J dropped 5 bases, with 18 bases sitting between them. This CDR3 is CASSASAGTADNEQFF. CDR3 DNA: TGCGCCAGCAGTGCCTCCGCGGGGACAGCCGACAATGAGCAGTTCTTC.

The CDR3 loop is CASSEAGGRGEKLFF. The CDR3 DNA follows: TGTGCCAGCAGTGAAGCCGGAGGGAGGGGTGAAAAACTGTTTTTT. V and J are TRBV6-1 and TRBJ1-4, with D possibly matching TRBD1 (5 bases). Germline CDR1 MNHNS, CDR2 SASEGT. The V end lost 0 bases, the J end lost 7 bases, and 12 bases lay between the germline ends. The CDR3 sequence is 15 residues long.

This clone was seen just once. The CDR3 DNA reads TGTGCCAGCAGAGACAGGGTTAATTCACCCCTCCACTTT. Protein product: CASRDRVNSPLHF. The rearrangement joins TRBV6-5 to TRBJ1-6; 7 bases are a match to TRBD1. Germline values: CDR1 MNHEY, CDR2 SVGAGI. V lost 6 bases to trimming and J lost 6 bases; unmatched junction nucleotides: 2. The length of the CDR3 is 13 residues.

The CDR3 nucleotides read TGTGCCACCAAATCCCGGGAGAACGTCGATGAGCAGTTCTTC. It specifies CATKSRENVDEQFF. This chain links TRBV10-3 with TRBJ2-1; D might be TRBD2 (6 bases). The CDR3 loop spans 14 amino acids. Trimming left V 10 bases short and J 8 bases short, with 21 bases between. Per germline, CDR1 ENHRY and CDR2 SYGVKD.

CDR3 sequence (DNA): TGTGCCAGCAGCCATACTAGCGGGGGGGACGAGCAGTACTTC. Translating it yields CASSHTSGGDEQYF. V gene TRBV14 combines with J gene TRBJ2-7; 13 positions agree with TRBD2. The CDR3 has 14 amino acids. J lost 5 bases, V lost 3 bases, and 1 base had no gene match. CDR1 is SGHDN, CDR2 FVKESK, per germline.

CDR3 DNA: TGTGCCAGTAATTGGGGGCTCGACGAGAACACTGAAGCTTTCTTT. Protein sequence: CASNWGLDENTEAFF. The chain is built from TRBV19 and TRBJ1-1; TRBD1 is a possible D gene (6 bases). Trimming cost V 7 bases and J 1 base, with 16 bases left between them. CDR3 size: 15 residues. From germline, CDR1 is LNHDA and CDR2 SQIVND (reference sequence).

The rearrangement links TRBV11-1 to TRBJ2-3, with 7 bases that match TRBD1. Germline V gene lookup returns CDR1 SGHAT and CDR2 FQDESV (reference sequence). The CDR3 sequence is 15 residues long. V shed 4 bases, J shed 4 bases, and the junction held 8 bases outside the gene matches. The CDR3 nucleotides are TGTGCCAGCAGCTCCATAGGGGGCCACGCAGATACGCAGTATTTT. Residues: CASSSIGGHADTQYF. The full variable domain, in which reference TRBV11-1 and TRBJ2-3 provide the parts outside the CDR3, is EAEVAQSPRYKITEKSQAVAFWCDPISGHATLYWYRQILGQGPELLVQFQDESVVDDSQLPKDRFSAERLKGVDSTLKIQPAELGDSAMYLCASSSIGGHADTQYFGPGTRLTVL.

The genes are TRBV15 and TRBJ2-7; 9 bases line up with TRBD1. CDR1 is LNHNV and CDR2 is YYDKDF in the germline V gene (reference sequence). With 3 bases clipped from V and 2 bases from J, the junction kept 2 bases outside the gene matches. This CDR3 is 14 amino acids long. CDR3 amino acids: CATSSGTGPYEQYF. CDR3 in DNA: TGTGCCACCAGCAGTGGGACAGGGCCCTACGAGCAGTACTTC.

The chain combines TRBV5-6 with TRBJ2-1; 8 bases align to TRBD1. Losses at the gene ends were 2 bases for V and 1 base for J; bases not matched to a gene: 2. CDR1 SGHDT and CDR2 YYEEEE come from the germline V gene. This CDR3 is built from 15 residues. The CDR3 coding sequence is TGTGCCAGCAGCTTCTGGACAGGGTCCTACAATGAGCAGTTCTTC. Translating gives CASSFWTGSYNEQFF.

The chain is built from TRBV7-9 and TRBJ2-1; 8 nucleotides agree with TRBD2. V was pared by 6 bases and J by 8 bases, with 9 bases of the junction left unmatched. From germline, CDR1 is SEHNR and CDR2 FQNEAQ (reference sequence). This CDR3 spans 14 amino acids. DNA of the CDR3: TGTGCCAGCAGGATAGCGGGGAGGTTTGATGAGCAGTTCTTC. Its translation is CASRIAGRFDEQFF.

This chain connects TRBV6-6 to TRBJ1-2, with TRBD1 identical over 7 bases. CDR1 and CDR2 from the germline V gene are MNHNY and SVGAGI (reference sequence). The CDR3 has 13 amino acids. The V and J ends lost 7 bases and 5 bases, in that order; junction bases with no gene match: 7. The CDR3 spells CASTAAGGYGYTF. The CDR3 bases are TGTGCCAGCACCGCAGCAGGGGGGTATGGCTACACCTTC.

The V gene is TRBV18, the J gene TRBJ2-7, with D possibly matching TRBD1 (5 bases). CDR3 length equals 15 residues. V was cut by 1 base and J by 2 bases, with 12 bases left in between. CDR1 and CDR2 from the germline V gene are KGHSH and LQKENI. The CDR3 DNA follows: TGTGCCAGCTCACCACTTAGGGGTCTTCCCTACGAGCAGTACTTC. It is translated as CASSPLRGLPYEQYF. Full variable domain (remainder filled in from reference TRBV18 and TRBJ2-7): NAGVMQNPRHLVRRRGQEARLRCSPMKGHSHVYWYRQLPEEGLKFMVYLQKENIIDESGMPKERFSAEFPKEGPSILRIQQVVRGDSAAYFCASSPLRGLPYEQYFGPGTRLTVT.

The J gene is TRBJ1-2, the V gene TRBV24-1, with D possibly matching TRBD1 (6 bases). This CDR3 is built from 13 residues. The V end lost 8 bases, the J end lost 5 bases, and 14 bases lay between the germline ends. Germline V gives CDR1 KGHDR, CDR2 SFDVKD. The CDR3, as DNA: TGTGCCACCAATATAGGGACAAATTATGGCTACACCTTC. Residues: CATNIGTNYGYTF.

This chain connects TRBV5-1 to TRBJ2-7; 8 bases are shared with TRBD1. Germline V gene data show CDR1 as SGHRS and CDR2 as YFSETQ. J lost 4 bases, V lost 3 bases, and 6 bases had no gene match. CDR3 size: 14 residues. The CDR3: CASSSDRAEYEQYF. The CDR3 coding sequence is TGCGCCAGCAGCTCGGACAGGGCTGAGTACGAGCAGTACTTC.

This clone appeared once. J is TRBJ1-3 and V is TRBV6-5; weak D call: TRBD1 (5 bases). The CDR3 consists of 13 residues. V lost 9 bases to trimming and J lost 2 bases, with 11 bases between them. CDR1 is MNHEY and CDR2 is SVGAGI in the germline V gene. CDR3 residues: CASRGIAGNTIYF. In nucleotides, the CDR3 is TGTGCCAGTCGGGGGATAGCTGGAAACACCATATATTTT.

This rearrangement joins TRBV6-6 to TRBJ2-7, with D perhaps matching TRBD1 (6 bases). V was clipped by 7 bases and J by 4 bases, with 20 bases between them. Germline assignment: CDR1 MNHNY and CDR2 SVGAGI (reference sequence). The CDR3 is made up of 15 amino acids. The CDR3 bases are TGTGCCAGCACTGATAGGGGGTTGGGGCGGTACGAGCAGTACTTC. Its protein product is CASTDRGLGRYEQYF.

This rearrangement joins TRBV10-3 to TRBJ1-4; D is ambiguous. The length of the CDR3 is 14 residues. V dropped 0 bases and J dropped 5 bases, with 7 bases sitting between them. CDR1 and CDR2 (germline): ENHRY, SYGVKD. The CDR3 DNA reads as TGTGCCATCAGTGAGTCCTCGGGAAATGAAAAACTGTTTTTT. Residues: CAISESSGNEKLFF.

The chain is built from TRBV10-1 and TRBJ2-1, with D possibly being TRBD1 (5 bases). The V gene's germline CDR1 is WNHNN and CDR2 SYGVQD (reference sequence). V shed 3 bases and J shed 3 bases, with 9 bases lying between them. This CDR3 has 14 residues. CDR3 sequence: CASSDRQGYNEQFF. The CDR3 DNA follows: TGCGCCAGCAGTGATAGGCAGGGCTACAATGAGCAGTTCTTC.

Here the CDR3 DNA reads TGCGCCAGCAGCTTGGATGGGACAGGGGGCTACTTTGCTTTCTTT. Encoded protein: CASSLDGTGGYFAFF. The chain joins TRBV5-1 to TRBJ1-1, with TRBD1 identical over 12 bases. The CDR3 is made up of 15 amino acids. The trim removed 0 bases at V and 11 bases at J, leaving 8 bases unmatched. Germline V gives CDR1 SGHRS, CDR2 YFSETQ.

This clone was found many times. The J gene is TRBJ1-5, the V gene TRBV5-1; 10 bases map to TRBD1. The CDR3 extends over 17 amino acids. Trimming cost V 4 bases and J 5 bases; bases outside gene matches: 12. Germline assignment: CDR1 SGHRS and CDR2 YFSETQ. The CDR3 coding sequence is TGCGCCAGCAGCATTTGGAGGGACAGGGGATCGGATCAGCCCCAGCATTTT. Its translation: CASSIWRDRGSDQPQHF.

The CDR3 DNA reads as TGCGCCAGCAGCCAATCGACAGGGCCGAATGAAAAACTGTTTTTT. It yields the protein CASSQSTGPNEKLFF. The V call is TRBV4-1, the J call TRBJ1-4, with TRBD1 identical over 7 bases. J was trimmed by 5 bases and V by 2 bases; bases with no gene match: 5. The CDR3 has 15 amino acids. Germline CDR1 and CDR2: MGHRA and YSYEKL.

Concerning this clone itself: Other DNA sequences within the sample encode an identical CDR3. As DNA, the CDR3 is TGTGCCAGTAGTATCCGTCGGGGGGGGGCGGTGGAGACCCAGTACTTC. Its translation is CASSIRRGGAVETQYF. The chain links TRBV19 to TRBJ2-5; the match to TRBD2 covers 8 bases. Germline-derived CDR1 and CDR2 are LNHDA and SQIVND (reference sequence). V trimming: 3 bases; J trimming: 5 bases; junction bases outside the gene matches: 11. The CDR3 consists of 16 residues.

The V call is TRBV9, the J call TRBJ1-2; 11 nucleotides align to TRBD1. The germline V gene encodes CDR1 SGDLS and CDR2 YYNGEE. V gave up 3 bases and J gave up 5 bases; unmatched junction bases: 15. This CDR3 comprises 18 residues. This CDR3 is CASSGPGGQGVMGYGYTF. CDR3 nucleotides: TGTGCCAGCAGCGGACCCGGGGGACAGGGGGTTATGGGGTATGGCTACACCTTC.

The chain carries TRBV6-5 and TRBJ2-5, with unresolved D. The CDR3 has 11 residues. V was cut by 6 bases and J by 5 bases, with 7 bases left in between. Germline assignment: CDR1 MNHEY and CDR2 SVGAGI. The CDR3 nucleotides are TGTGCCAGCAGGAGAACGGAGACCCAGTACTTC. Translation: CASRRTETQYF.

This clone was seen a handful of times. The rearrangement links TRBV2 to TRBJ1-4; D remains ambiguous. There are 13 residues in the CDR3. With 3 bases removed from V and 5 bases from J, the gap between germline ends came to 7 bases. The V gene's germline CDR1 is SNHLY and CDR2 FYNNEI. The CDR3 nucleotides are TGTGCCAGCAGTGAGGTCCGGAATGAAAAACTGTTTTTT. This codes for CASSEVRNEKLFF.

This clone was seen once. The CDR3, as DNA: TGTGCCAGTAGTATGAGGACAGGGGCCTTGAACACTGAAGCTTTCTTT. Protein product: CASSMRTGALNTEAFF. This rearrangement joins TRBV19 to TRBJ1-1, with TRBD1 matching 9 bases. The V segment lost 3 bases and the J segment 0 bases; nucleotides outside the gene matches: 5. In germline, CDR1 is LNHDA, CDR2 SQIVND (reference sequence). This CDR3 comprises 16 residues.

V gene TRBV3-1 (or the pseudogene TRBV3-2) combines with J gene TRBJ2-7; 9 bases are a match to TRBD1. This CDR3 is built from 14 residues. J lost 9 bases, V lost 6 bases, and 12 bases had no gene match. The germline gives CDR1 LGHDT, CDR2 YNNKEL (reference sequence). The CDR3 DNA reads as TGTGCCAGCAGACACGGGACAGGGAGCTTCGGGCAGTACTTC. This sequence encodes CASRHGTGSFGQYF.

The chain is built from TRBV5-6 and TRBJ2-7; TRBD2 aligns across 7 bases. Trimming removed 1 base from V and 3 bases from J; junction bases left unmatched: 10. Germline CDR1 reads SGHDT; CDR2 reads YYEEEE. The CDR3 consists of 16 residues. CDR3 loop: CASSLKSGGGNYEQYF. In DNA form, the CDR3 reads TGTGCCAGCAGCTTGAAGTCGGGGGGAGGAAACTACGAGCAGTACTTC.